The sequence of this T cell receptor (beta chain) was determined in a study of T cell repertoires in cytomegalovirus infection. On the study more broadly: Selection of CMV epitopes for the study included recently identified HLA-C-restricted and well-studied HLA-B-restricted ones. Public TCR beta signatures marked donors with CMV infection and the matching HLA. Study-level findings and limits: Ex vivo, HLA-C-restricted CMV-specific TCR beta clonotypes prevailed over the rest of the response. Cumulative frequency of public TCR beta families picked out carriers of CMV plus the relevant HLA.

Germline-derived CDR1 and CDR2 are MNHEY and SMNVEV (reference sequence). The junction had 15 bases not matched to a gene; V was cut back by 5 bases and J by 4 bases. CDR3 length equals 18 residues. In TCRdb, the reads were re-called with MiXCR into one record per CDR3 protein. Among around 300,000 distinct CDR3 sequences listed, roughly a fifth were seen once. In the case of this clonotype: The target antigen is unknown.

The receptor was derived from a human donor in good health (CMV status not recorded). Some clones in this sample may be carry-over from other donors' samples. The chain is built from TRBV27 and TRBJ1-1, with 11 bases that match TRBD1. Sequencing was performed on cultured PBMCs, taken from culture after CMV antigen stimulation. The CDR3 bases are TGTGCCAGCAGTCGTACTCGGGACAGGGGGAGACCGAGCACTGAAGCTTTCTTT. It specifies CASSRTRDRGRPSTEAFF.